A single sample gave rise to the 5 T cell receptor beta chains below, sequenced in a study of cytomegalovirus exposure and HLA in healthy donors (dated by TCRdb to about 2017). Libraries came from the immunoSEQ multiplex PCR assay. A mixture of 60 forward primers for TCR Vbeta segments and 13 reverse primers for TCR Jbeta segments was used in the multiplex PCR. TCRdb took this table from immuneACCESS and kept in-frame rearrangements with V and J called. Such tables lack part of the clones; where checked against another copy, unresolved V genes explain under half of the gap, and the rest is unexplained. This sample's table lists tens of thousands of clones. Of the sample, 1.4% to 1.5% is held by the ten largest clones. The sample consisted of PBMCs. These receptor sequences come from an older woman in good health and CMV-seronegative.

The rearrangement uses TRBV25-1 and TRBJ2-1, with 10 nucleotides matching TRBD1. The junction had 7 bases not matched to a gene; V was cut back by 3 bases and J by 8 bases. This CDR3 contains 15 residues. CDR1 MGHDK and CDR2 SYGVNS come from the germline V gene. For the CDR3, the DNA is TGTGCCAGCAGTGACTGGGTGGGACAGGGGCATGAGCAGTTCTTC. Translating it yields CASSDWVGQGHEQFF.

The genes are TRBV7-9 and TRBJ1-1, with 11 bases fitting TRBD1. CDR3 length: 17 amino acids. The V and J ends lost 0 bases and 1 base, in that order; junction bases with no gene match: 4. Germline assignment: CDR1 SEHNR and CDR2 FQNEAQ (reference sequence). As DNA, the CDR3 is TGTGCCAGCAGCTTAGCGATGGGACAGGGGGAGAACACTGAAGCTTTCTTT. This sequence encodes CASSLAMGQGENTEAFF.

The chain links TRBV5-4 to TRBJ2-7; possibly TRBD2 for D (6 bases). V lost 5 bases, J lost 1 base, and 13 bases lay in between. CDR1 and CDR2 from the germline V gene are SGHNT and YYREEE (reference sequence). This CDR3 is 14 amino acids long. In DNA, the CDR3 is TGTGCCAGCAGTCCCCAGGGACTTTCCTACGAGCAGTACTTC. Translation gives CASSPQGLSYEQYF.

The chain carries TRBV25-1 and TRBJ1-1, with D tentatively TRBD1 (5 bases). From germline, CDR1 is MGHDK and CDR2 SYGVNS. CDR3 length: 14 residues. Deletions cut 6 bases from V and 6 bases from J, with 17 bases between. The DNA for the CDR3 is TGTGCCAGCAGCCCCGGGGGAGGGGATGCTGAAGCTTTCTTT. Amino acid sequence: CASSPGGGDAEAFF.

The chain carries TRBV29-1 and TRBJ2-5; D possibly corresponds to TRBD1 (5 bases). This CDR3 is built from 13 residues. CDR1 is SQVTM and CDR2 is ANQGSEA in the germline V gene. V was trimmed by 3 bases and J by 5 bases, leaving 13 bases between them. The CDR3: CSVETQELETQYF. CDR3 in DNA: TGCAGCGTTGAGACACAGGAACTGGAGACCCAGTACTTC.